The rows below give T cell receptor beta chains drawn from one sample of a study of memory CD4+ T cells and cytomegalovirus serostatus. Profiled with immunoSEQ multiplex PCR; TCRdb holds only in-frame clones, not every one. The sample contains tens of thousands of clones, around 80% of which appear only once. Specimen: memory CD4+ T cells from blood. The origin of the receptors is an adult in good health and CMV-seropositive. Both conserved end residues are part of each CDR3. A D gene is named only where the DNA matches it firmly. Expanded clones get a size class; other rows say once, few or many, or leave the size out.

d_call clone_size j_call v_call cdr3_aa cdr3_nt
TRBD1 . TRBJ2-1 TRBV7-9 CASSEGQGGINEQFF TGTGCCAGCAGCGAGGGACAGGGGGGAATCAATGAGCAGTTCTTC
. . TRBJ1-5 TRBV19 CASSGQGYSNQPQHF TGTGCCAGTAGTGGGCAGGGATATAGCAATCAGCCCCAGCATTTT
. . TRBJ1-6 TRBV6-4 CASSEGQGRSPLHF TGTGCCAGCAGTGAAGGTCAGGGGAGATCACCCCTCCACTTT
TRBD1 few TRBJ1-3 TRBV4-1 CASSQGSGGRNTIYF TGCGCCAGCAGCCAAGGCTCAGGGGGCAGAAACACCATATATTTT
. . TRBJ2-1 TRBV4-2 CASSQDGSSSYNEQFF TGTGCCAGCAGCCAAGATGGATCTAGCTCCTACAATGAGCAGTTCTTC
. . TRBJ2-7 TRBV30 CAWSGRYEQYF TGTGCCTGGAGTGGAAGATACGAGCAGTACTTC
TRBD2 once TRBJ2-1 TRBV5-1 CASSRGTSGDYNEQFF TGCGCCAGCAGCAGGGGGACTAGCGGGGATTACAATGAGCAGTTCTTC
. . TRBJ2-5 TRBV29-1 CSVWPEVETQYF TGCAGCGTGTGGCCGGAGGTCGAGACCCAGTACTTC
. . TRBJ1-1 TRBV14 CASSQVGAAFF TGTGCCAGCAGCCAAGTAGGGGCAGCTTTCTTT
TRBD2 . TRBJ2-1 TRBV10-1 CASSIGGSPYNEQFF TGCGCCAGCAGTATCGGGGGGTCCCCCTACAATGAGCAGTTCTTC
. . TRBJ1-6 TRBV6-5 CASSWDVNSPLHF TGTGCCAGCAGCTGGGACGTTAATTCACCCCTCCACTTT